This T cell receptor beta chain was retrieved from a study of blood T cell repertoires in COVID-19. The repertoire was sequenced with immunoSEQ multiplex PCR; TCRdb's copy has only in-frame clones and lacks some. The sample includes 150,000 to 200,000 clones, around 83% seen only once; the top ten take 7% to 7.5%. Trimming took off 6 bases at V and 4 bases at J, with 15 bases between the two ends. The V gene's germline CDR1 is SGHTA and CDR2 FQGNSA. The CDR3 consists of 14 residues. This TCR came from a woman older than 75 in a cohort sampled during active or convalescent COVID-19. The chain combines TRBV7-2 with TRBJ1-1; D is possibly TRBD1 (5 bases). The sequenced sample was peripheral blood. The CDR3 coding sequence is TGTGCCAGCAGAATAGGAGGGGCCGGCACTGAAGCTTTCTTT. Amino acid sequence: CASRIGGAGTEAFF.